This TCR beta chain came from a study of blood T cell repertoires in COVID-19 (dated by TCRdb to about 2020). About the investigation overall: Samples covering the acute and convalescent phases of COVID-19 were provided by collaborators in the United States, Italy and Spain. The material from the prospective study consisted of cDNA or gDNA derived from T cells, B-cell-depleted T cells, or PBMCs. The samples were drawn from two sources: the first 160 participants of the ongoing ImmuneRACE study, and over 1,000 subjects contributed by 6 global collaborators. A freely available public database, intended as a resource for researchers studying the immune response to SARS-CoV-2, is where the repertoires were released. Subjects who had been exposed to COVID-19, were actively infected with it, or had recovered from it provided the deeply sampled blood TCRbeta repertoires that made up the dataset. The sample metadata nearly always contained a de-identified subject ID, COVID-19 status, age in years and sex. Where available, HLA class I and class II types were taken from metadata supplied by the sample provider and were not determined by assay-based typing.

TCRbeta CDR3 regions were amplified from genomic DNA by means of the immunoSEQ Assay, a bias-controlled multiplex PCR. In the paper's pipeline: The number of nucleated cells in each sample was estimated from the amplification of reference gene primers within the assay. To quantify the absolute abundance of each unique TCRbeta CDR3 rearrangement, sequence reads were collapsed and filtered. For each sample, productive Simpson clonality was calculated by taking the square root of Simpson's diversity index across productive rearrangements. The table comes from immuneACCESS by way of TCRdb, which keeps in-frame sequences with V and J called. Part of the clones is missing from these tables; in studies checked, under half for an unresolved V gene and the rest for unknown reasons. The D gene and trimming were derived from the DNA, and the V and J assignments and clone size from that table. The sample yields fewer than 200,000 clones; 79% were counted once. Approximately 7.7% of the sample lies in the top ten.

This clone was recorded a few times. What antigen it recognizes has not been identified. Base-call qualities are not available, and no considerably larger clone is one nucleotide away. The full study reports these points: The amount of clinical and demographic metadata varied by source and participant and was provided uncurated.

V lost 2 bases and J lost 4 bases, and the count of bases not matched to a germline gene is 8. According to the germline V gene, CDR1 reads SGHRS and CDR2 reads YFSETQ. From the cysteine up to the phenylalanine, the CDR3 has a length of 15 residues. This entry keeps only the CDR3 DNA: 45 bases, framed from base 1. In Seattle, one collaborating source enrolled patients while the infection was active and tracked those patients longitudinally over the course of disease. Whole blood was collected in K2EDTA tubes by collaborating institutions according to the institutions' own protocols. For TCRbeta analysis, collaborator samples were shipped as frozen whole blood, as isolated PBMCs, or as DNA extracted from either sample type.

The sequence came from a woman aged 55-70 years with COVID-19, enrolled during active disease. This chain is built from TRBV5-1 and TRBJ2-5; 7 bases in between match TRBD2. The sample comprised peripheral blood. The CDR3 sequence is CASSFGGSRVETQYF. The DNA sequence reads TGCGCCAGCAGCTTTGGCGGGAGTCGGGTAGAGACCCAGTACTTC. With the rest looked up from the reference TRBV5-1 and TRBJ2-5 genes rather than sequenced, the full variable domain is KAGVTQTPRYLIKTRGQQVTLSCSPISGHRSVSWYQQTPGQGLQFLFEYFSETQRNKGNFPGRFSGRQFSNSRSEMNVSTLELGDSALYLCASSFGGSRVETQYFGPGTRLLVL.